The 27 T cell receptor beta chains listed next were all sequenced from one sample in a study of shared clonotypes between healthy human individuals. TCRdb's table, derived via immunoSEQ multiplex PCR, lists solely in-frame clones and lacks some. This table holds 1,400,000 or so clones, approximately 98.5% found once. The material sequenced was naive CD4+ T cells sorted from blood. Subset reported: CD45RA+ positively selected. The receptor set was obtained from a man aged 25 to 45 in good health.

CDR3 residues: CASSARTNSGKTQYF. In nucleotides, the CDR3 is TGTGCCAGTAGTGCCCGGACTAACTCCGGGAAGACCCAGTACTTC. V is TRBV19 and J is TRBJ2-5, with D maybe TRBD2 (6 bases). The CDR3 covers 15 residues. Germline V CDR1 and CDR2: LNHDA, SQIVND (reference sequence). V lost 5 bases to trimming and J lost 6 bases, with 19 bases between them.

The V gene is TRBV7-6, the J gene TRBJ1-1; D not resolved. The germline V and J ends were trimmed by 3 bases and 1 base, with 6 bases remaining between them. The CDR3 covers 13 residues. Germline lookup yields CDR1 SGHVS and CDR2 FNYEAQ. This CDR3 is CASSFGRNTEAFF. DNA of the CDR3: TGTGCCAGCAGCTTTGGCAGGAACACTGAAGCTTTCTTT.

V usage is TRBV12-5 and J usage is TRBJ2-2, with TRBD1 identical over 9 bases. The germline gives CDR1 LGHNT, CDR2 FRNRAP. V trimming: 7 bases; J trimming: 5 bases; junction bases outside the gene matches: 11. The CDR3 has 16 residues. As DNA, the CDR3 is TGTGCTAGTGCGAGCCGGGACAGGGAAATGACCGGGGAGCTGTTTTTT. This gives the protein CASASRDREMTGELFF.

J is TRBJ2-5 and V is TRBV9; D unresolved. The length of the CDR3 is 13 residues. From germline, CDR1 is SGDLS and CDR2 YYNGEE. The germline V and J ends were trimmed by 4 bases and 2 bases, with 9 bases remaining between them. CDR3 sequence reads: CASSPSVQETQYF. CDR3 coding DNA: TGTGCCAGCAGCCCCTCGGTTCAAGAGACCCAGTACTTC.

J is TRBJ2-7 and V is TRBV18; possible D gene TRBD1, 6 bases. V was clipped by 5 bases and J by 1 base, with 12 bases between them. Germline V CDR1 and CDR2: KGHSH, LQKENI. The length of the CDR3 is 14 residues. CDR3 in amino acids: CASSAKQGSYEQYF. The CDR3, as DNA: TGTGCCAGCTCAGCGAAACAGGGTTCCTACGAGCAGTACTTC.

The chain links TRBV19 to TRBJ2-2; D is ambiguous. The V gene's germline CDR1 is LNHDA and CDR2 SQIVND (reference sequence). CDR3 length equals 15 residues. V lost 4 bases, J lost 4 bases, and 13 bases lay in between. The CDR3 reads CASSTRAVGTGELFF. The CDR3 DNA reads as TGTGCCAGTAGTACCCGTGCGGTCGGCACCGGGGAGCTGTTTTTT.

J is TRBJ2-7 and V is TRBV19, with 14 nucleotides matching TRBD2. The germline V gene has CDR1 LNHDA and CDR2 SQIVND (reference sequence). Losses at the gene ends were 6 bases for V and 9 bases for J; bases not matched to a gene: 13. The CDR3 length is 16 residues. The CDR3, as DNA: TGTGCCAGTAGCAGGACTAGCGGGAGGTCCCAAGAAGGGCAGTACTTC. It codes for CASSRTSGRSQEGQYF. The full variable domain, in which reference TRBV19 and TRBJ2-7 provide the parts outside the CDR3, is DGGITQSPKYLFRKEGQNVTLSCEQNLNHDAMYWYRQDPGQGLRLIYYSQIVNDFQKGDIAEGYSVSREKKESFPLTVTSAQKNPTAFYLCASSRTSGRSQEGQYFGPGTRLTVT.

This chain connects TRBV9 to TRBJ2-1; no reliable D call. The CDR3 consists of 14 residues. Germline CDR1 and CDR2: SGDLS and YYNGEE. The V and J ends lost 4 bases and 1 base respectively, with 9 bases between them. CDR3 protein: CASSRLGSYNEQFF. CDR3 bases: TGTGCCAGCAGCCGACTGGGGTCCTACAATGAGCAGTTCTTC.

This chain joins TRBV7-2 and TRBJ2-5; D may match TRBD1 or TRBD2 (5 bases each). Germline CDR1 is SGHTA and CDR2 is FQGNSA. The CDR3 totals 17 residues. The germline V and J ends were trimmed by 0 bases and 4 bases, with 18 bases remaining between them. The CDR3 here is CASSLASGTSRAETQYF. The CDR3 region has the DNA TGTGCCAGCAGCTTAGCCTCCGGGACCTCGAGGGCAGAGACCCAGTACTTC.

The rearrangement uses TRBV5-1 and TRBJ2-2; 8 bases map to TRBD2. The CDR3 sequence is 16 residues long. Germline CDR1 is SGHRS and CDR2 is YFSETQ. V shed 1 base, J shed 4 bases, and the junction held 6 bases outside the gene matches. The CDR3 reads CASSLPSSGGTGELFF. The CDR3 nucleotides read TGCGCCAGCAGCTTGCCTTCGAGCGGGGGCACCGGGGAGCTGTTTTTT.

The chain recombines TRBV9 with TRBJ2-2; 14 nucleotides agree with TRBD2. In germline, CDR1 is SGDLS, CDR2 YYNGEE. The CDR3 length is 18 residues. V lost 2 bases to trimming and J lost 5 bases; unmatched junction nucleotides: 8. In DNA form, the CDR3 reads TGTGCCAGCAGCGTTGGACTAGCGGGAGGATTAGGGACCGGGGAGCTGTTTTTT. Its translation: CASSVGLAGGLGTGELFF.

The chain uses TRBV18 and TRBJ2-5, with D tentatively TRBD2 (6 bases). Trimming shortened V by 4 bases and J by 2 bases, and 8 bases separated the two germline ends. The CDR3 covers 13 residues. Germline CDR1 and CDR2: KGHSH and LQKENI. The CDR3 region is CASSRGGQETQYF. The CDR3 DNA sequence: TGTGCCAGCTCACGCGGAGGGCAAGAGACCCAGTACTTC.

The rearrangement links TRBV6-4 to TRBJ2-1, with 10 bases aligning to TRBD2. The ends lost 6 bases at V and 8 bases at J; junction bases unmatched: 7. Germline loops: CDR1 MRHNA, CDR2 SNTAGT. This CDR3 comprises 14 residues. The CDR3 loop reads CASSPGTSVYEQFF. The CDR3 DNA reads as TGTGCCAGCAGCCCCGGGACTAGCGTGTATGAGCAGTTCTTC.

On this clone itself: This specimen includes other DNA sequences encoding the same CDR3. The rearrangement links TRBV2 to TRBJ1-2; D gene ambiguous. V was clipped by 5 bases and J by 3 bases, with 4 bases between them. The CDR3 length is 11 residues. Per germline, CDR1 SNHLY and CDR2 FYNNEI. The CDR3 nucleotides read TGTGCCAGCAGTCGGGACTATGGCTACACCTTC. As protein: CASSRDYGYTF.

J is TRBJ2-3 and V is TRBV9; D gene uncertain. The V end was cut by 0 bases, the J end by 0 bases, with 8 bases between. The CDR3 length is 15 residues. Germline V gene data show CDR1 as SGDLS and CDR2 as YYNGEE. CDR3 nucleotide sequence: TGTGCCAGCAGCGTAGTGGCGCAAAGCACAGATACGCAGTATTTT. Translating gives CASSVVAQSTDTQYF.

V and J are TRBV29-1 and TRBJ2-1; TRBD2 matches 7 bases. Germline CDR1 is SQVTM and CDR2 is ANQGSEA. Trimming at V came to 7 bases and at J to 5 bases, leaving 14 bases not matched to a gene. This CDR3 has 15 amino acids. The CDR3 loop reads CSGPPGGDGNNEQFF. The CDR3 coding sequence is TGCAGCGGCCCTCCGGGGGGTGATGGGAACAATGAGCAGTTCTTC.

The gene calls are TRBV10-1 and TRBJ2-1; D possibly corresponds to TRBD2 (6 bases). The CDR3 is 16 amino acids. V lost 3 bases, J lost 5 bases, and 17 bases lay in between. CDR1 is WNHNN and CDR2 is SYGVQD in the germline V gene (reference sequence). In nucleotides, the CDR3 is TGCGCCAGCAGTGACCCGGGACGGGAGCACCACAATGAGCAGTTCTTC. Its protein is CASSDPGREHHNEQFF.

The CDR3 here is CASSLALGGTDTQYF. In DNA, the CDR3 is TGTGCCAGCAGCTTGGCCCTCGGGGGCACAGATACGCAGTATTTT. The V call is TRBV11-2, the J call TRBJ2-3; TRBD2 might be the D (5 bases). There are 15 residues in the CDR3. Trimming shortened V by 3 bases and J by 1 base, and 11 bases separated the two germline ends. Germline CDR1 and CDR2: SGHAT and FQNNGV.

The chain carries TRBV7-6 and TRBJ2-3, with D unclear. V was trimmed by 2 bases and J by 1 base, leaving 10 bases between them. The germline V gene encodes CDR1 SGHVS and CDR2 FNYEAQ. CDR3 length: 15 residues. This chain's CDR3 is CASSLLPQGTDTQYF. The DNA for the CDR3 is TGTGCCAGCAGCTTATTGCCCCAGGGCACAGATACGCAGTATTTT.

This sequence joins TRBV12-5 and TRBJ2-1, with 10 positions matching TRBD2. V shed 6 bases, J shed 6 bases, and the junction held 8 bases outside the gene matches. Germline CDR1 and CDR2: LGHNT and FRNRAP. The CDR3 loop spans 15 amino acids. The CDR3 protein is CASGQWTSGRNEQFF. CDR3 in DNA: TGTGCTAGTGGGCAATGGACTAGCGGTCGCAATGAGCAGTTCTTC.

This rearrangement joins TRBV27 to TRBJ1-1; no clear D gene. The germline CDR1 and CDR2 sequences are MNHEY and SMNVEV (reference sequence). The CDR3 contains 13 residues. Trimming removed 5 bases from V and 0 bases from J, with 7 bases in between. CDR3 loop: CASSDWLNTEAFF. CDR3 nucleotides: TGTGCCAGCAGTGATTGGCTGAACACTGAAGCTTTCTTT.

The chain is built from TRBV4-1 and TRBJ1-4, with 8 bases aligning to TRBD1. Germline CDR1 is MGHRA and CDR2 is YSYEKL. CDR3 size: 18 residues. V lost 2 bases to trimming and J lost 0 bases; unmatched junction nucleotides: 8. CDR3 protein: CASSQPGQEVTTNEKLFF. The CDR3 DNA follows: TGCGCCAGCAGCCAACCGGGACAGGAAGTCACAACTAATGAAAAACTGTTTTTT.

The chain uses TRBV9 and TRBJ1-2; 11 positions agree with TRBD1. Germline lookup yields CDR1 SGDLS and CDR2 YYNGEE. V lost 3 bases, J lost 5 bases, and 6 bases stayed unmatched. The CDR3 extends over 15 amino acids. Here the CDR3 DNA reads TGTGCCAGCAGCGCGGGACAGGGGGTAAGATATGGCTACACCTTC. This gives the protein CASSAGQGVRYGYTF.

This clone occurred once. This CDR3 is CSVGGLAGGPWRSTDTQYF. The DNA of the CDR3 is TGCAGCGTTGGGGGTTTAGCGGGAGGGCCCTGGAGGAGCACAGATACGCAGTATTTT. The chain is built from TRBV29-1 and TRBJ2-3; TRBD2 aligns across 11 bases. After removal of 4 bases from V and 0 bases from J, the junction contained 15 bases not matched to a gene. The CDR3 covers 19 residues. CDR1 is SQVTM and CDR2 is ANQGSEA in the germline V gene.

Note on this clone: The same CDR3 is also encoded by other DNA sequences in this sample. The chain uses TRBV7-9 and TRBJ2-7; perhaps TRBD1 as D (6 bases). Germline CDR1 is SEHNR and CDR2 is FQNEAQ (reference sequence). V was trimmed by 5 bases and J by 4 bases, leaving 9 bases between them. This CDR3 has 12 amino acids. The CDR3 nucleotides read TGTGCCAGCAGCGTACAGGGTTACGAGCAGTACTTC. The encoded protein is CASSVQGYEQYF.

Of note for this clone: Other nucleotide sequences from this sample produce the same CDR3. This rearrangement joins TRBV7-2 to TRBJ2-7; D is possibly TRBD2 (6 bases). The CDR3 runs 12 residues. The germline V gene encodes CDR1 SGHTA and CDR2 FQGNSA. V was clipped by 6 bases and J by 3 bases, with 9 bases between them. The CDR3 sequence is CASSAGSYEQYF. The CDR3 bases are TGTGCCAGCAGTGCCGGGAGCTACGAGCAGTACTTC.

This chain joins TRBV10-3 and TRBJ2-2; D uncertain. The V and J ends lost 4 bases and 1 base respectively, with 10 bases between them. The germline CDR1 and CDR2 sequences are ENHRY and SYGVKD. The CDR3 runs 15 residues. The chain's CDR3 is CAISGNSENTGELFF. The CDR3 DNA is TGTGCCATCAGTGGAAACAGCGAGAACACCGGGGAGCTGTTTTTT.